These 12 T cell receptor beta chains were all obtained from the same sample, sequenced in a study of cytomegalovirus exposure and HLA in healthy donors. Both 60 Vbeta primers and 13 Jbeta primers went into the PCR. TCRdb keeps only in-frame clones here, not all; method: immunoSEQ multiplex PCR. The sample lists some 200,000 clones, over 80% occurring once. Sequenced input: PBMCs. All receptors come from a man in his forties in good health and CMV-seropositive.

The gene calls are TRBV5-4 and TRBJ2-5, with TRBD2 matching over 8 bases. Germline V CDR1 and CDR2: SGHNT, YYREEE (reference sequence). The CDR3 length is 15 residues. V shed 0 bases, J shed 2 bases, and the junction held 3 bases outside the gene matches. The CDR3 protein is CASSLETSGQETQYF. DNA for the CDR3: TGTGCCAGCAGCTTGGAAACTAGCGGACAAGAGACCCAGTACTTC.

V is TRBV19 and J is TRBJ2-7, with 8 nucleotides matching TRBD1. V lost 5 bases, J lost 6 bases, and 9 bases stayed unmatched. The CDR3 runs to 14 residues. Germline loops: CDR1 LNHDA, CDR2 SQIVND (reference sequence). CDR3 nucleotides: TGTGCCAGTAGTTCTCCGGGACAGGTCGGCGAGCAGTACTTC. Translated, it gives CASSSPGQVGEQYF.

In DNA form, the CDR3 reads TGTGCCAGCAGCTTGTGGGGCAGGGGCATCTCCTACGAGCAGTACTTC. Its protein is CASSLWGRGISYEQYF. The chain couples TRBV7-9 to TRBJ2-7; tentatively, D is TRBD1 (6 bases). Germline values: CDR1 SEHNR, CDR2 FQNEAQ (reference sequence). V was pared by 3 bases and J by 0 bases, with 15 bases between. CDR3 length: 16 amino acids.

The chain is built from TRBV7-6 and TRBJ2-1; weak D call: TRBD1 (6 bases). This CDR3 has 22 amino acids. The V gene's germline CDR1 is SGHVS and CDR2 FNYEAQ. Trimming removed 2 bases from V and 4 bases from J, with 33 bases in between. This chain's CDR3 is CASSLFIRGIRGSEILYNEQFF. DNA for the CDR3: TGTGCCAGCAGCTTATTTATTCGAGGAATCAGGGGATCGGAGATATTATACAATGAGCAGTTCTTC.

This CDR3 is CASSISGGPGTDTQYF. The CDR3 region has the DNA TGTGCCAGCAGCATTAGCGGGGGGCCTGGTACAGATACGCAGTATTTT. The rearrangement links TRBV7-2 to TRBJ2-3; 10 nucleotides line up with TRBD2. The junction had 8 bases not matched to a gene; V was cut back by 5 bases and J by 3 bases. The germline gives CDR1 SGHTA, CDR2 FQGNSA. The CDR3 totals 16 residues.

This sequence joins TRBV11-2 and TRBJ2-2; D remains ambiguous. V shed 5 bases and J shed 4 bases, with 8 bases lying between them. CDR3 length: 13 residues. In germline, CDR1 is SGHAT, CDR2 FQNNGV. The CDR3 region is CASSQTRTGELFF. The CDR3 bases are TGTGCCAGCAGCCAGACACGCACCGGGGAGCTGTTTTTT.

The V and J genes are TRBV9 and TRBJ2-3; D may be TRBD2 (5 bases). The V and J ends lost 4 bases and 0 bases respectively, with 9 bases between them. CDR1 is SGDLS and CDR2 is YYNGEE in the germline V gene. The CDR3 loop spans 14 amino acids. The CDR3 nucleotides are TGTGCCAGCAGCCCCGGGGTCAGCACAGATACGCAGTATTTT. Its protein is CASSPGVSTDTQYF.

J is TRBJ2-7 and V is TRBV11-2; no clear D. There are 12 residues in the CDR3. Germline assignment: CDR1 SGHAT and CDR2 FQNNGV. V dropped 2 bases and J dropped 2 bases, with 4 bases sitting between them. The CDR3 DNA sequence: TGTGCCAGCAGCTTACTCCCCTACGAGCAGTACTTC. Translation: CASSLLPYEQYF.

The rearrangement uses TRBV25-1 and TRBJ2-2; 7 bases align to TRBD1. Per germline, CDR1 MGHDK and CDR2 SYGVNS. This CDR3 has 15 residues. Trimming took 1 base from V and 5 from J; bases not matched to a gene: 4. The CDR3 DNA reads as TGTGCCAGCAGTGAATCTAAGACAGGGACCGGGGAGCTGTTTTTT. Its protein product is CASSESKTGTGELFF.

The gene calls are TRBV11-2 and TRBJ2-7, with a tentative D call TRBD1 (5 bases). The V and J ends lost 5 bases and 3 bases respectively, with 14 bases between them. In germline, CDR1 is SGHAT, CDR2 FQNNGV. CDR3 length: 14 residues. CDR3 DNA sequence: TGTGCCAGCAGCCGCGCCCAGGGTTTCTACGAGCAGTACTTC. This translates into CASSRAQGFYEQYF.

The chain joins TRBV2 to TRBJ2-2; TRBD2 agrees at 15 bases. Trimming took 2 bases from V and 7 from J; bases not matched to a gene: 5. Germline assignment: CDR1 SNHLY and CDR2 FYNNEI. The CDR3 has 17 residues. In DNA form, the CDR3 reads TGTGCCAGCAGTGAACAGGGACTAGCGGGGGGAGGCGGGGAGCTGTTTTTT. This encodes CASSEQGLAGGGGELFF.

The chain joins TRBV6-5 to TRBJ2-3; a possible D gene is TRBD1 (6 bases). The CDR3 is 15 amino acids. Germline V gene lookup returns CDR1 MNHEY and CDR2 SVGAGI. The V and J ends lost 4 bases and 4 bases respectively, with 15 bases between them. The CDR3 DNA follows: TGTGCCAGCAGTTCTGGACAGCCCTGGGCAGATACGCAGTATTTT. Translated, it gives CASSSGQPWADTQYF.